The T cell receptor beta chain under discussion was sequenced for a study of blood T cells in healthy people across ages. The use of a sample-barcoded 5' primer and a J-beta primer mix characterized a second PCR of roughly 7 to 11 cycles. In TCRdb, the 5' RACE reads were re-called with MiXCR into one record per CDR3 protein. The sample lists around 650,000 distinct CDR3 sequences, approximately 30% occurring once. The CDR3 sequence is 21 residues long. J was trimmed by 2 bases and V by 4 bases; bases with no gene match: 22. Germline assignment: CDR1 DFQATT and CDR2 SNEGSKA (reference sequence). They isolated at least 6 million PBMCs from each sample.

This TCR derives from a woman at least 80 years old in good health. The sample comprised blood. The chain has TRBV20-1 and TRBJ2-7; 14 nucleotides agree with TRBD2. The CDR3 spells CSATGRRHGGLAGASPYEQYF. CDR3 DNA: TGCAGTGCTACAGGCAGGAGACACGGGGGACTAGCGGGAGCCTCTCCCTACGAGCAGTACTTC.